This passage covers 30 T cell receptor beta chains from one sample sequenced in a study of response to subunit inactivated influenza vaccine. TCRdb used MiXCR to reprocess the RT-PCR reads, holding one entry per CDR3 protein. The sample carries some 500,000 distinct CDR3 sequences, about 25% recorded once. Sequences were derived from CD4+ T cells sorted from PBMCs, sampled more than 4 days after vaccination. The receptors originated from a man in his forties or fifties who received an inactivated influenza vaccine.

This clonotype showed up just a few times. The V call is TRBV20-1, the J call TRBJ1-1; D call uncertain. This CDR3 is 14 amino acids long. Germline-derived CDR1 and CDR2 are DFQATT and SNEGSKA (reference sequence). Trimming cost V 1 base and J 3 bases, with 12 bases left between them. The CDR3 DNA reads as TGCAGTGCTAGAGCGCTTGGCGGAGACACTGAAGCTTTCTTT. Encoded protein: CSARALGGDTEAFF.

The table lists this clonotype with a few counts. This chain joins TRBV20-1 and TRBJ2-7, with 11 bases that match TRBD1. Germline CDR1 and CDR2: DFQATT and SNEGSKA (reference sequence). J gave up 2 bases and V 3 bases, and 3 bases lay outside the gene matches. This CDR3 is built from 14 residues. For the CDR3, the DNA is TGCAGTGCTAGCGGACAGGGGGCCCCCTACGAGCAGTACTTC. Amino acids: CSASGQGAPYEQYF.

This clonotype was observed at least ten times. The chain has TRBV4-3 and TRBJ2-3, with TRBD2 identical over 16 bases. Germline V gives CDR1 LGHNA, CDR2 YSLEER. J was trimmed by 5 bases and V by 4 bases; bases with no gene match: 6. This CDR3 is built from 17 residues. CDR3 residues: CASSPGLAGGPGDTQYF. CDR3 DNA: TGCGCCAGCAGCCCGGGACTAGCGGGGGGGCCCGGAGATACGCAGTATTTT.

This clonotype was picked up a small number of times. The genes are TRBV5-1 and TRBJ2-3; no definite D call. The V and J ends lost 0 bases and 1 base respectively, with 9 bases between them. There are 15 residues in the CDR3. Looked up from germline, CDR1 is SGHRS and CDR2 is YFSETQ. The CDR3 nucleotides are TGCGCCAGCAGCTTGGCTCATTCGGGCACAGATACGCAGTATTTT. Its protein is CASSLAHSGTDTQYF.

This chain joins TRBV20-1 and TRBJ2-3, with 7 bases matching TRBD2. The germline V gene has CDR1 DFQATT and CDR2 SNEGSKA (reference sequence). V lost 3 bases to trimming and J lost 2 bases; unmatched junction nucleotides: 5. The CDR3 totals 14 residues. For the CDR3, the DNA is TGCAGTGCTAGGAAAGCGGGGTCCACAGATACGCAGTATTTT. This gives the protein CSARKAGSTDTQYF.

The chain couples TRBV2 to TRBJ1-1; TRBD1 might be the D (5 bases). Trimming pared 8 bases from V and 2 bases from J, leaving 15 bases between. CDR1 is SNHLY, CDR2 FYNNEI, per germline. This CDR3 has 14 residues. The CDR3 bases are TGTGCCAGCGGACCACTTGGGACCAACACTGAAGCTTTCTTT. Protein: CASGPLGTNTEAFF. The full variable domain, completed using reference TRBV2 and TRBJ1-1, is EPEVTQTPSHQVTQMGQEVILRCVPISNHLYFYWYRQILGQKVEFLVSFYNNEISEKSEIFDDQFSVERPDGSNFTLKIRSTKLEDSAMYFCASGPLGTNTEAFFGQGTRLTVV.

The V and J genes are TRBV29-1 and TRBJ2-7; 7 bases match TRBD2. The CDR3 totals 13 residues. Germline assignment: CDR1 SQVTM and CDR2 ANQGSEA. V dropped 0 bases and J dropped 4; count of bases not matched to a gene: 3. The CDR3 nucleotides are TGCAGCGTTGAAGAGGTGGGGGGGTACGAGCAGTACTTC. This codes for CSVEEVGGYEQYF.

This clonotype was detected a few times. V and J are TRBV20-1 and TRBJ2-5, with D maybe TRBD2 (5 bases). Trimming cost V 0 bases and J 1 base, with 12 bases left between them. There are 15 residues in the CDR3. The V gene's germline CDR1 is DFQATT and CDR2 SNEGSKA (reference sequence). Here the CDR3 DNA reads TGCAGTGCTAGAGATTGGCGGGCGATCCAAGAGACCCAGTACTTC. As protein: CSARDWRAIQETQYF.

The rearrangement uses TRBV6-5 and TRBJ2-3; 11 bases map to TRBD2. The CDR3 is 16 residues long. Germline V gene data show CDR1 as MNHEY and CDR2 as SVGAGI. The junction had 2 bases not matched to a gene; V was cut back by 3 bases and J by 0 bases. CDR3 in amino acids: CASSYVAGGSTDTQYF. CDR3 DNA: TGTGCCAGCAGTTATGTAGCGGGAGGGAGCACAGATACGCAGTATTTT.

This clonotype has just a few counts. The chain's CDR3 is CSAVWAADTQYF. The CDR3 DNA sequence: TGCAGTGCTGTATGGGCCGCAGATACGCAGTATTTT. This chain uses TRBV20-1 with TRBJ2-3; D not resolved. This CDR3 has 12 residues. Germline values: CDR1 DFQATT, CDR2 SNEGSKA (reference sequence). Trimming took off 5 bases at V and 4 bases at J, with 10 bases between the two ends.

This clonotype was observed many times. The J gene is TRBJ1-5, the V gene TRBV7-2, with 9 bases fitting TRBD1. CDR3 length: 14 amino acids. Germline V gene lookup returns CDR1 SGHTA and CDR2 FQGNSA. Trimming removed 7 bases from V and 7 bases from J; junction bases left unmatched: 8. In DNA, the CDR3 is TGTGCCAGCACCCGACAGGGGGAAGGACAGCCCCAGCATTTT. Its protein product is CASTRQGEGQPQHF.

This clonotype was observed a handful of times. The CDR3: CAISSPPGLAGGTSPNEQFF. Written as DNA, the CDR3 is TGTGCCATCAGTTCACCCCCGGGACTAGCGGGAGGGACTTCTCCCAATGAGCAGTTCTTC. The V and J genes are TRBV10-3 and TRBJ2-1; TRBD2 matches at 16 bases. V gave up 5 bases and J gave up 6 bases; unmatched junction bases: 16. This CDR3 contains 20 residues. In germline, CDR1 is ENHRY, CDR2 SYGVKD.

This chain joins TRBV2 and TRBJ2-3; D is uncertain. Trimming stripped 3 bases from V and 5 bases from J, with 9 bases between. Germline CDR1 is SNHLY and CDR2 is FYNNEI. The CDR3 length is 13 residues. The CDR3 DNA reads TGTGCCAGCAGTGATGGAGCGCAAGATACGCAGTATTTT. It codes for CASSDGAQDTQYF.

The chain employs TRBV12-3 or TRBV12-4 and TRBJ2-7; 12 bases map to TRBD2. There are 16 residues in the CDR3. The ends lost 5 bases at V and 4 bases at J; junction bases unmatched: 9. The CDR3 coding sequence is TGTGCCAGCAGTCCGCGGACTAGCGGGATATCATACGAGCAGTACTTC. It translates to CASSPRTSGISYEQYF.

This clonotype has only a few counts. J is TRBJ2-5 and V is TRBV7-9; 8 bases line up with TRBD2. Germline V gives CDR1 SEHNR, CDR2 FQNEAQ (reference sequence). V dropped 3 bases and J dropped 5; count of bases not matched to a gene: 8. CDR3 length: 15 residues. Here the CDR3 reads CASSFGSGRFETQYF. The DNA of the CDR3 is TGTGCCAGCAGCTTTGGGAGCGGGAGATTTGAGACCCAGTACTTC.

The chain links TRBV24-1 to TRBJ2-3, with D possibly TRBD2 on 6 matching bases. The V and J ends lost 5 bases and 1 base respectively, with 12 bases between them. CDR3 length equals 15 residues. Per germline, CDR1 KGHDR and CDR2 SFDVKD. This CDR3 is CATSAYWGGTDTQYF. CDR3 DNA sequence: TGTGCCACCAGTGCCTATTGGGGGGGCACAGATACGCAGTATTTT.

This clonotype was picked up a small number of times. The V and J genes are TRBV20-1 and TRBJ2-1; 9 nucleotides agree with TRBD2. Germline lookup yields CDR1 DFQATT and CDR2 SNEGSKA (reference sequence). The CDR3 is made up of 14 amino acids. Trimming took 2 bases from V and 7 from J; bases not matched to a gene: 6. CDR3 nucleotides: TGCAGTGCTAGAATGCCGCTAGCGGGGAATGAGCAGTTCTTC. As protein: CSARMPLAGNEQFF.

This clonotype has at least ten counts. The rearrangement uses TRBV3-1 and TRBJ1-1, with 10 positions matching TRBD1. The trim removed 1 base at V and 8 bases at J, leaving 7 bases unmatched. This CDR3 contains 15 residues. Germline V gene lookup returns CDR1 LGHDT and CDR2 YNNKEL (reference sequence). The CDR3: CASSQVPGQGSEAFF. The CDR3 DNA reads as TGTGCCAGCAGCCAAGTACCGGGACAGGGGTCCGAAGCTTTCTTT.

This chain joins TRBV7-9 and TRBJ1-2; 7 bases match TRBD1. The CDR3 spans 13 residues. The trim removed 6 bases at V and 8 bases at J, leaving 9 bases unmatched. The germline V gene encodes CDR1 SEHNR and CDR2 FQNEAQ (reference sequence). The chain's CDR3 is CASRPDRVGGYTF. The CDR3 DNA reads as TGTGCCAGCAGACCAGACAGGGTTGGCGGCTACACCTTC.

The CDR3 sequence: CASGSGHLNTEAFF. In DNA form, the CDR3 reads TGTGCCAGCGGCTCAGGACATCTGAACACTGAAGCTTTCTTT. This chain uses TRBV6-1 with TRBJ1-1, with D perhaps matching TRBD1 (5 bases). The CDR3 covers 14 residues. V shed 8 bases and J shed 0 bases, with 13 bases lying between them. Germline V CDR1 and CDR2: MNHNS, SASEGT.

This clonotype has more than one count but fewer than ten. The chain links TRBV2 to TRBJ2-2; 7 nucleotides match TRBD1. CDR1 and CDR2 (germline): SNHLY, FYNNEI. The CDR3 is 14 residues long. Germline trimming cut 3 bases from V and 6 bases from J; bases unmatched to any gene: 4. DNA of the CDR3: TGTGCCAGCAGTGAGGGGCAGGGGGCCGGGGAGCTGTTTTTT. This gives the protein CASSEGQGAGELFF. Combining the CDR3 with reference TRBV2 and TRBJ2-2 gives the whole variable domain EPEVTQTPSHQVTQMGQEVILRCVPISNHLYFYWYRQILGQKVEFLVSFYNNEISEKSEIFDDQFSVERPDGSNFTLKIRSTKLEDSAMYFCASSEGQGAGELFFGEGSRLTVL.

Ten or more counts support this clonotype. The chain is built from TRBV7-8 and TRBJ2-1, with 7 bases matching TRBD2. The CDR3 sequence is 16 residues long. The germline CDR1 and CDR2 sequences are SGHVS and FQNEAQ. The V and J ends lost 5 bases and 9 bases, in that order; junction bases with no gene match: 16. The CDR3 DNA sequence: TGTGCCAGCAGCGGATACCAACCGAGAGGGGAGGGTGAGCAGTTCTTC. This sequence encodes CASSGYQPRGEGEQFF.

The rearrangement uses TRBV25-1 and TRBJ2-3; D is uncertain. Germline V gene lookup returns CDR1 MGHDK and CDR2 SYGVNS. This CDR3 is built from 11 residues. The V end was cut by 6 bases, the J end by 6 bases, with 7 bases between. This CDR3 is CASRSRDTQYF. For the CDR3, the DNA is TGTGCCAGCAGGTCACGGGATACGCAGTATTTT.

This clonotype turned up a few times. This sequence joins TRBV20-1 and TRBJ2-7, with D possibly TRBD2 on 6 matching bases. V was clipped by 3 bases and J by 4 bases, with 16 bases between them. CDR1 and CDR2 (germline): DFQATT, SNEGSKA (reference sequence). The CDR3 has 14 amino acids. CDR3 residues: CSASGTRQKYEQYF. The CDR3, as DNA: TGCAGTGCTAGCGGGACTCGTCAAAAATACGAGCAGTACTTC.

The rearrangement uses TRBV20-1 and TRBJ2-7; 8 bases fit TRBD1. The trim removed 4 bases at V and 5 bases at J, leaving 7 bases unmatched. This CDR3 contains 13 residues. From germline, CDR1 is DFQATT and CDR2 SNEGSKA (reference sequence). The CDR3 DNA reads TGCAGTGCTACCCCCAGGGGGCGCGACGAGCAGTACTTC. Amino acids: CSATPRGRDEQYF.

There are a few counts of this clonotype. The CDR3 reads CASSPLAVLNNEQFF. CDR3 nucleotides: TGTGCCAGCAGCCCACTAGCGGTACTAAACAATGAGCAGTTCTTC. This chain uses TRBV12-3 or TRBV12-4 with TRBJ2-1; TRBD2 matches at 8 bases. CDR3 size: 15 residues. With 6 bases clipped from V and 5 bases from J, the junction kept 9 bases outside the gene matches.

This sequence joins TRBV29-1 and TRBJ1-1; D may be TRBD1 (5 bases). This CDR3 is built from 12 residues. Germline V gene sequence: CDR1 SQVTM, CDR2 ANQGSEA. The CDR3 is CGAGRRDTEAFF. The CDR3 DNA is TGCGGGGCCGGGAGGCGAGACACTGAAGCTTTCTTT.

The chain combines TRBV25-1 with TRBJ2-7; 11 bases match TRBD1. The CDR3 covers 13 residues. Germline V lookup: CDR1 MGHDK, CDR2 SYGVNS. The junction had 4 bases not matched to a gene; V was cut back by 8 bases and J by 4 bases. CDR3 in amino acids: CASARDRGYEQYF. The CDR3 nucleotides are TGTGCCAGCGCCCGGGACAGGGGGTACGAGCAGTACTTC.

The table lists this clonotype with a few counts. In DNA, the CDR3 is TGTGCCAGCAGACTCGGACTAGCGGGAGTCGATGAGCAGTTCTTC. Protein sequence: CASRLGLAGVDEQFF. This rearrangement joins TRBV7-2 to TRBJ2-1; 13 nucleotides align to TRBD2. V shed 6 bases and J 8 bases; nucleotides not matched to a gene: 7. From germline, CDR1 is SGHTA and CDR2 FQGNSA. This CDR3 comprises 15 residues.

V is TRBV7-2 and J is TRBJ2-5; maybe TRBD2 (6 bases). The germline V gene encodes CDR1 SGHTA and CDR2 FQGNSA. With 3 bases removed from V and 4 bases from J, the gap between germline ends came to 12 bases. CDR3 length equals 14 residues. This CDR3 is CASSFWAGTETQYF. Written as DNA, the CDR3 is TGTGCCAGCAGCTTTTGGGCGGGGACAGAGACCCAGTACTTC.